The entry below gives a single T cell receptor (beta chain) sequence along with its context. The assay was immunoSEQ multiplex PCR, and TCRdb's table has in-frame clones only and misses some. Found here are fewer than 60,000 clones, 81% of them singletons; the top ten hold more than 30%. This record comes from a study of blood T cell repertoires in COVID-19. Study background: Researchers got acute and convalescent COVID-19 samples from the United States, Italy and Spain. Sample material is recorded as cDNA or gDNA derived from T cells, B-cell-depleted T cells, or PBMCs.

The CDR3 is 12 residues long. The ends were cut back, 5 bases at V and 13 bases at J, with 17 bases in the middle. Germline V lookup: CDR1 SNHLY, CDR2 FYNNEI. Seattle patients were enrolled during active infection and followed longitudinally. The receptor was derived from a man aged 55 to 70 with COVID-19, enrolled during active disease. The chain combines TRBV2 with TRBJ1-1; TRBD1 might be the D (6 bases). The sequencing sample was made of peripheral blood. The CDR3 spells CASSMDSGWVFF. CDR3 nucleotide sequence: TGTGCCAGCAGTATGGACAGTGGGTGGGTTTTCTTT.